This T cell receptor beta chain was recovered during a study of cytomegalovirus exposure and HLA in healthy donors (dated by TCRdb to 2016 to 2017). Regarding the research as a whole: An earlier analysis of some 550 of the donors reported about 290 Gb of sequence data and some 100 million unique TCR beta sequences from 150 million to 200 million T cells. Roughly 300 gigabases of sequencing data and approximately 84 million unique TCR sequences were included in an early release covering roughly 600 HLA-typed donors. Of the approximately 400 genotyped donors, 70% to 90% were placed in the genetic ancestry cluster associated with self-reported Caucasian donors. The aim of the study was to test whether cataloging public T cell receptors could identify signatures of past pathogen exposure. The study profiled the T cell repertoires of hundreds of subjects by immunosequencing and related them to cytomegalovirus serostatus. A separate validation cohort of 90 to 150 different subjects was used in addition to the roughly 670-subject first cohort. To predict cytomegalovirus infection status, the study combined high-throughput TCR immunosequencing, statistical association of individual TCRs with disease status, and machine learning. A later analysis re-analyzed previously published TCR beta repertoires from 666 donors and added high-resolution HLA genotyping to study TCR occurrence patterns. In the later analysis, no new phenotypic data were used to find candidate immune exposures; instead, reliance was placed on TCR beta sequences and their occurrence across donors. To decide whether each TCR beta V gene segment behaved as functional or pseudogenic, an earlier analysis of 587 of the donors relied on high-throughput TCR beta sequencing. Alongside the repertoire data, information on donor age, sex, ethnicity and CMV serostatus was compiled. In a later genetic analysis, genome-wide SNP genotypes for about 55% of the roughly 700 donors were used, and that subset was treated as a discovery cohort. All discovery cohort repertoires had been generated on a single sequencing platform. Both class I and class II loci were covered by HLA typing, at four-digit resolution. The number of typed donors differed by locus: about 620-640 for A, B, C, DRB1 and DQB1; 522 for DQA1; 606 for DPA1; and some 470 for DPB1. A few DR-DQ haplotypes were treated as single units for association and clustering because of strong linkage in the cohort. On average, roughly 240,000 unique TCR beta nucleotide sequences were sequenced per donor among some 430 genotyped donors of the cohort, with around 19% of those sequences being non-productive.

Findings and caveats that apply to the study as a whole: Broadly in line with IMGT annotations, most TCR beta V segments showed up in productive rearrangements about 87% or about 30% of the time in an earlier analysis of roughly 590 of the donors. At a false discovery rate of 0.05, a later analysis linked some 17,000 TCR beta sequences to specific HLA alleles. A total of 150 to 200 TCR beta chains were listed by the study as associated with cytomegalovirus. Compared with equally common non-associated chains, HLA-associated TCR beta chains in a later analysis were more clonally expanded and had lower generation probabilities. Correlated functional status among segregating V segments might reflect linkage disequilibrium, but an unknown experimental factor could not be ruled out. The only immune exposure information available for the cohort was CMV serostatus. A later genetic analysis reported fewer N-insertions in productive TCRs among donors in an Asian-associated ancestry cluster than the roughly 700-donor mean. A later analysis found that most CMV-associated TCR beta chains appeared HLA-restricted, with HLA associations seemingly driven largely by CMV exposure. In a later analysis, several top co-occurrence clusters were reported to appear linked to parvovirus B19, influenza, CMV and Epstein-Barr virus. The cohort was sequenced for TCR beta chains only, and without alpha or paired-chain data the features that could be detected were limited. In a later analysis, the rate of TCR association differed among HLA loci, with DRB1 alleles having the most associated TCRs and HLA-C alleles having the fewest. Because the 87-base-pair reads could not distinguish some IMGT-functional V segments, including TRBV6-2 and TRBV6-3, those segments were excluded. According to the authors, the approach could potentially be generalized to other disease states and immunological phenotypes. The classifier was reported to diagnose cytomegalovirus status with high specificity and sensitivity in both the original cohort and the validation cohort. The sequencing pipeline was judged likely to have produced a cluster of highly shared sequence variants as a technical artifact. The presence/absence analyses assumed that sequencing depth was roughly uniform across donors, and that assumption may not be true. A later genetic analysis associated a missense DCLRE1C variant with V-gene and J-gene trimming of TCR beta chains, and an independent cohort replicated the association. Because some donors lacked HLA typing at each locus, the association tests relied only on the typed subset. While some public TCRs were present in many individuals, most TCR sequences turned up only very rarely across donors. A few of the identified cytomegalovirus-associated TCR beta chains were confirmed in vitro to be specific for cytomegalovirus antigens. Assigning TCR associations to individual alleles was difficult when HLA alleles, especially DR and DQ, strongly co-occurred. A further reported finding was that TCR beta sequences accurately predicted the HLA-A and HLA-B alleles for most subjects in the first cohort. Because counts were too low, roughly 16 rarely observed V segments, including chromosome 9 orphons, were excluded from the earlier analysis of some 540 of the donors.

The cohort comprised some 680 healthy bone marrow donors. All cohort members were sampled while nominally healthy, although unrecorded immune exposures were likely present. The donor was CMV seronegative and belonged to the group of more than 300 seronegative cohort members. A peripheral blood sample was provided by each donor, and peripheral blood mononuclear cells were used for TCR beta sequencing. The Qiagen DNeasy Blood Extraction Kit was used to extract genomic DNA from the blood cell samples. The trim is 1 base for V and 4 bases for J, with a gap of 14 bases between the germline ends. The CDR3 contains 16 residues, cysteine and phenylalanine counted. Of the read, only the CDR3 DNA is kept; its 48 bases are in frame from base 1. From a lookup of the germline V gene, CDR1 and CDR2 are SGHVS and FQNEAQ. Library creation used the immunoSEQ multiplex PCR assay. The multiplex PCR relied on a mix of 60 forward primers for TCR Vbeta segments and 13 reverse primers for TCR Jbeta segments. The CDR3 region of rearranged TCR beta genes was amplified from genomic DNA by a multiplex PCR assay. On the Illumina HiSeq System, the amplified TCR beta libraries were sequenced as 87-base-pair reads. Per the original workflow: In a later analysis, 70 million to 95 million unique TCR beta chains were counted across the 650 to 700 repertoires, and roughly 10 million of these chains were shared by at least two donors. Raw reads were error-corrected and collapsed into unique sequences by a nearest-neighbor algorithm in which closely related sequences were merged to remove PCR and sequencing errors. V, D and J gene segments were assigned by aligning CDR3 sequences to IMGT reference sequences. For a sequence to be retained, a match of at least six nucleotides was required to both a V gene segment and a J gene segment. Rearrangements were called productive when the CDR3 lacked stop codons and stayed in frame with V and J; all others were non-productive. Following IMGT convention, CDR3 was defined as the stretch from the second conserved V-encoded cysteine to the conserved J-encoded phenylalanine. In an earlier analysis of roughly 610 of the donors, sequences lacking an unambiguous match to a single V gene segment were excluded. An earlier analysis of 587 of the donors classified V segments as functional when productive rearrangements were above 56.7% and as segregating when the standard deviation between donors was above 5%. A statistical classification framework was built to diagnose cytomegalovirus status from the catalog of TCR beta chain sequences. In a later analysis, V and J genes were assigned by comparing TCR nucleotide sequences against IMGT/GENE-DB human TR gene sequences. Using the TCRdist pipeline, a later analysis assigned CDR3 sequences along with most-parsimonious VDJ recombination scenarios. In a later analysis, each TCR beta chain was defined by its CDR3 amino acid sequence together with its V-gene family, and reads lacking a unique V-gene family were excluded. In a later analysis, 450 to 600 highly shared, low-generation-probability nucleotide sequences were removed to address suspected cross-contamination and a sequencing artifact. A later analysis calculated a clonal expansion index for each public chain from normalized within-repertoire ranks of inferred template counts. In a later analysis, generation probabilities were computed with a VDJ recombination model fitted to out-of-frame rearrangements, and the resulting probabilities were checked against IGoR. A later analysis scored TCR-TCR, TCR-HLA and TCR-CMV co-occurrence with hypergeometric tests, applying a repertoire-size bias correction to TCR pairs. In a later analysis, false discovery rates were estimated by permuting HLA or CMV assignments 20 times. In a later analysis, co-occurring TCRs were grouped using DBSCAN, with TCRdist sequence similarity added in when clustering inside HLA-allele-positive subsets. Co-occurrence clustering excluded repertoires with fewer than 30,000 or more than 120,000 public chains, plus five with anomalous nucleotide sharing. This is the immuneACCESS table as TCRdb keeps it, with only in-frame sequences that have V and J called. A part of the clones is gone; compared with another copy, unresolved V genes explain less than half, and the rest is unexplained. Clone size and V and J calls were adopted from that table, with D and trimming inferred from the DNA. This sample gives fewer than 70,000 clones in total; approximately 83% of them show up just once. Clones ranked in the top ten supply around 1.5% of the sample.

For this clone: The target of this receptor is not known. No base quality information exists; no much larger clone differs at one position. The sample holds other DNA sequences that translate to the same CDR3.

The specimen was PBMCs. The clonotype was recovered from a man aged 40-49 years in good health and CMV-seronegative. The chain joins TRBV7-8 to TRBJ1-5; no D gene call is confident. The nucleotide sequence is TGTGCCAGCAGCTTAGGTCGGGTTTCCGTAAATCAGCCCCAGCATTTT. This sequence encodes CASSLGRVSVNQPQHF.